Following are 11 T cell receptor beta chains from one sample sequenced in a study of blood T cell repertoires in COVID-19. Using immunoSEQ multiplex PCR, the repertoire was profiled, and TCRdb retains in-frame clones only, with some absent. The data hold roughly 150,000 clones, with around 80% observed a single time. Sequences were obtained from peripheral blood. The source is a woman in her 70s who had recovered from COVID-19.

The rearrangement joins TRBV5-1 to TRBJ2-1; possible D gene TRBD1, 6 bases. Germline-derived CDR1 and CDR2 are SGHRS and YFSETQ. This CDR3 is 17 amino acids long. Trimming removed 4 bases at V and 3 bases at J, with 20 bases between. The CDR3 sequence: CASSPGVGQGLYNEQFF. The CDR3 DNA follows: TGCGCCAGCAGCCCTGGGGTGGGGCAGGGGCTCTACAATGAGCAGTTCTTC.

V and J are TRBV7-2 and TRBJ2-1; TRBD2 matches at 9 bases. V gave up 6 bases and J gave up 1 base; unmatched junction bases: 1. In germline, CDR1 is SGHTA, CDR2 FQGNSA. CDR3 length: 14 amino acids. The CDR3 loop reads CASSTSGSYNEQFF. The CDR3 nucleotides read TGTGCCAGCAGTACTAGCGGGTCCTACAATGAGCAGTTCTTC.

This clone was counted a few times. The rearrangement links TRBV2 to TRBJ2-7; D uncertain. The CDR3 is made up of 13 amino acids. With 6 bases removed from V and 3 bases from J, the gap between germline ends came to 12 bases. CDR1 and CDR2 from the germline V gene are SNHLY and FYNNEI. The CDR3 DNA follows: TGTGCCAGCAGCGAGAGACGGGTCTACGAGCAGTACTTC. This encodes CASSERRVYEQYF.

The DNA for the CDR3 is TGTGCCAGCACCTCTAGCGGGGGACCCTGGGGCACAGATACGCAGTATTTT. Encoded protein: CASTSSGGPWGTDTQYF. V is TRBV7-3 and J is TRBJ2-3; 10 bases line up with TRBD2. From germline, CDR1 is SGHTA and CDR2 FQGTGA. V lost 7 bases, J lost 1 base, and 11 bases stayed unmatched. The CDR3 runs 17 residues.

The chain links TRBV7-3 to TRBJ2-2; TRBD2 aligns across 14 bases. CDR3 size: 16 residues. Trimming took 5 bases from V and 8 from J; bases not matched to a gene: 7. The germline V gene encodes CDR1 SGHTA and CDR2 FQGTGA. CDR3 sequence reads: CASSPGLAGGVGELFF. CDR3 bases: TGTGCCAGCAGCCCCGGACTAGCGGGAGGCGTGGGGGAGCTGTTTTTT.

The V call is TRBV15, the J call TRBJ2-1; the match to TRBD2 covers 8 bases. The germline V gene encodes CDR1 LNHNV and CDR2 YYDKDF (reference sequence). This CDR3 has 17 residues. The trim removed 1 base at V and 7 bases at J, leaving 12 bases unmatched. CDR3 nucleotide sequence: TGTGCCACCAGCAGAGGTCCGCCGCGGGGGGCGGCAAATGAGCAGTTCTTC. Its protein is CATSRGPPRGAANEQFF.

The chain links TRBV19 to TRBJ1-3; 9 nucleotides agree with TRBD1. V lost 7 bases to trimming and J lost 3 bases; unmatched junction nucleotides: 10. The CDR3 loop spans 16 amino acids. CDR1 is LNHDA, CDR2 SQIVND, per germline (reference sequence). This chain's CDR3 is CASTGTGTLGGNTIYF. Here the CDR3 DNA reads TGTGCCAGTACCGGGACAGGGACCTTGGGTGGAAACACCATATATTTT.

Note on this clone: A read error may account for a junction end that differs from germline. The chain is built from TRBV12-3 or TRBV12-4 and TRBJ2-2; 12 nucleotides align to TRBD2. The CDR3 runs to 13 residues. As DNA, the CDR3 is TGTGCCAGCAGACCTAGCGGGAGGGGGGGGCTGTTTTTT. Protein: CASRPSGRGGLFF.

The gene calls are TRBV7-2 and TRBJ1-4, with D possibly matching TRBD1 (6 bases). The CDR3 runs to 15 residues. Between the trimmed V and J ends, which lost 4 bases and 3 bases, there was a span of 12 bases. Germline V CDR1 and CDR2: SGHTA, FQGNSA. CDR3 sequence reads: CASSWGGRANEKLFF. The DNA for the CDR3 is TGTGCCAGCAGCTGGGGGGGGCGGGCTAATGAAAAACTGTTTTTT.

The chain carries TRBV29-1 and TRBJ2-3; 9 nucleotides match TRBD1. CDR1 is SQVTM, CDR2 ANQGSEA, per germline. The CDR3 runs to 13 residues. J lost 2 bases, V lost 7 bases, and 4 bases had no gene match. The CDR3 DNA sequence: TGCAGCGCCGGGACAGGGACCACAGATACGCAGTATTTT. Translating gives CSAGTGTTDTQYF.

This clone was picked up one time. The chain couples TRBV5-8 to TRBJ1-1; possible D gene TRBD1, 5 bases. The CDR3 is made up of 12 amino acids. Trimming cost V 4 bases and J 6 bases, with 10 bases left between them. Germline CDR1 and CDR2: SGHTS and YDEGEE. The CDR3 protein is CASSHRGSEAFF. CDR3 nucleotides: TGTGCCAGCAGCCACCGGGGGTCTGAAGCTTTCTTT.